The present T cell receptor (beta chain) was sequenced within a study of T cells in Graves' hyperthyroidism and ophthalmopathy. Study-wide results and limits: Using 13 V-J features, a model discriminated ophthalmopathy from stable hyperthyroidism. Ophthalmopathy onset followed model prediction by a median around six months.

TCR beta CDR3 regions were amplified from RNA transcripts. TCR CDR3 underwent first-round RT-PCR with the HTBI primer set. Each CDR3 protein is one row after TCRdb ran MiXCR on the multiplex PCR reads. The data contain approximately 430,000 distinct CDR3 sequences, 14% to 15% of them singletons. Germline V gene lookup returns CDR1 MNHEY and CDR2 SMNVEV (reference sequence). The junction had 5 bases not matched to a gene; V was cut back by 7 bases and J by 4 bases. The CDR3 length is 13 residues. Each ophthalmopathy patient scored at least 3 on the Clinical Activity Score and at least 4 on NOSPECS grade, with duration under 3 months. The authors took PBMCs from 10 ml fresh peripheral blood. This clonotype was found many times. The antigen is not known.

V is TRBV27 and J is TRBJ2-3, with 7 bases aligning to TRBD2. Sample: blood. The TCR comes from a man younger than 35 with Graves' ophthalmopathy. The CDR3 DNA sequence: TGTGCCAGCACCGTTGCGGGAGCAGATACGCAGTATTTT. Translation: CASTVAGADTQYF.